These T cell receptor beta chains were read from a single sample in a study of shared clonotypes between healthy human individuals. Clones were sequenced by immunoSEQ multiplex PCR, and TCRdb holds only the in-frame ones, with some missing. Among some 1,100,000 clones listed, 75% to 85% were seen once. What was sequenced was memory CD4+ T cells from PBMCs. These receptor sequences come from a man younger than 35 in good health. Some clones in this sample may be carry-over from other donors' samples. CDR3s include the opening cysteine and the closing phenylalanine or tryptophan.

>TRBV5-3|TRBJ2-7
CARSLAIESSGSYEQYF
>TRBV15|TRBJ2-1
CATSEWGQGFSYNEQFF
>TRBV28|TRBJ1-5
CASSSHSTGGAGQPQHF
>TRBV4-1|TRBJ2-1
CASSQVGNEQFF
>TRBV27|TRBJ2-3
CASSSRPYTDTQYF
>TRBV4-1|TRBJ2-1
CASSPLIPWGLAGIYNEQFF
>TRBV5-1|TRBJ2-2
CASSLGVLAANTGELFF
>TRBV7-2|TRBJ1-4
CASSFGQVNEKLFF
>TRBV5-1|TRBJ2-1
CASNLQGPYNEQFF
>TRBV2|TRBJ2-7
CASTDRALYEQYF
>TRBV6-1|TRBJ1-5
CASSEARGSRGPYSNQPQHF
>TRBV30|TRBJ2-7
CAWNWGGEQYF
>TRBV29-1|TRBJ2-1
CSVVGGLLSNEQFF
>TRBV29-1|TRBJ2-7
CSVETGAQYEQYF
>TRBV7-2|TRBJ2-7
CASSFYRGTYEQYF
>TRBV5-1|TRBJ2-6
CASSRDGEAGANVLTF
>TRBV19|TRBJ2-7
CASSRIPGQGGEQYF
>TRBV10-3|TRBJ2-7
CAISARQGYHEQYF
>TRBV2|TRBJ1-1
CASSTQRTEAFF
>TRBV7-3|TRBJ2-1
CASSRGGASESNEQFF
>TRBV5-5|TRBJ1-3
CASSLGSPSGNTIYF
>TRBV5-1|TRBJ1-5
CASRSAGDQPQHF
>TRBV7-2|TRBJ2-3
CASSLFRPRTDTQYF
>TRBV7-2|TRBJ1-1
CASSTDRGTEAFF
>TRBV25-1|TRBJ2-5
CASSDRVAGARETQYF
>TRBV4-2|TRBJ1-5
CASSQGELYSNQPQHF
>TRBV7-9|TRBJ1-1
CASSLGAGVGGNTEAFF
>TRBV28|TRBJ1-5
CASSYEGGQPQHF
>TRBV7-9|TRBJ1-1
CASSFSQGQSAFF
>TRBV14|TRBJ2-7
CASSQVRTSIYEQYF
>TRBV29-1|TRBJ2-1
CSVEVGLAGAYNEQFF
>TRBV5-5|TRBJ1-1
CASLRSPSTEAFF
>TRBV28|TRBJ2-7
CASRSESVYEQYF
>TRBV5-1|TRBJ2-3
CASSLVIDTQYF
>TRBV10-2|TRBJ2-3
CASEMGQLSTDTQYF
>TRBV5-6|TRBJ2-5
CASSADRVQETQYF
>TRBV18|TRBJ2-7
CASSPIGSSGSPYEQYF
>TRBV9|TRBJ2-2
CASSPQGQGITGELFF
>TRBV5-4|TRBJ2-7
CASSLVPGQGTEQYF
>TRBV6-6|TRBJ2-7
CASSYSISYEQYF
>TRBV9|TRBJ2-1
CASSRSLPGQGLYNEQFF
>TRBV29-1|TRBJ1-1
CSAKSGWGMNTEAFF
>TRBV18|TRBJ1-2
CASSPYRDTGGGYTF
>TRBV6-6|TRBJ1-4
CASREGQGYEKLFF
>TRBV6-1|TRBJ1-2
CASSEVVRGRGGYTF
>TRBV5-3|TRBJ2-7
CARSIYSLPHVYEQYF
>TRBV5-4|TRBJ2-7
CASSLLAGGSYEQYF
>TRBV29-1|TRBJ2-7
CSVRRDQGAEEQYF
>TRBV5-1|TRBJ2-7
CASSLAPSYSYEQYF